This T cell receptor (beta chain) was profiled in a study of shared clonotypes between healthy human individuals. Looking at the study overall: A few men and a couple of women, aged 18 to 49, were donors. Study conclusions and caveats: Of the naive CD4 clonotypes, around 4.9% were shared across several donors.

Assay: immunoSEQ multiplex PCR; the TCRdb copy retains only in-frame clones and omits some. The sample includes 2,500,000 or so clones, 93% of them seen just once. V was shortened by 2 bases and J by 3 bases, with 8 bases between the two germline ends. The germline CDR1 and CDR2 sequences are SEHNR and FQNEAQ (reference sequence). The CDR3 contains 14 residues. Concerning this clone: Its antigen is not identified.

The clonotype originates from a man between 18 and 29 years old in good health. Some clones in this sample may be carry-over from other donors' samples. Sequencing was done on a sample of naive CD4+ T cells from PBMCs. Noted subset: CD45RA+ positively selected. The V call is TRBV7-9, the J call TRBJ1-5; D gene unclear. The CDR3 DNA sequence: TGTGCCAGCAGCTTAAGGGAGCCCAATCAGCCCCAGCATTTT. Translation gives CASSLREPNQPQHF.